The 27 T cell receptor beta chains below were found in one sample sequenced in a study of T cells in Graves' hyperthyroidism and ophthalmopathy. What was amplified from RNA transcripts were TCR beta CDR3 regions. Initially, a first-round RT-PCR of the TCR CDR3 employed the HTBI primer set. MiXCR, applied by TCRdb to the multiplex PCR reads, yields one record per CDR3 protein. The sample has nearly 750,000 distinct CDR3 sequences, approximately 40% seen once. The sample comprised blood. The source of these receptors is a woman aged 40 to 50 with Graves' hyperthyroidism.

This chain connects TRBV6-5 to TRBJ2-6, with TRBD2 identical over 13 bases. Per germline, CDR1 MNHEY and CDR2 SVGAGI. V was clipped by 9 bases and J by 0 bases; unmatched bases: 14. The CDR3 runs 20 residues. The CDR3 DNA reads as TGTGCCAGTAAGCTGACTTGGGGGACTAGCGGGACCTCTGGGGCCAACGTCCTGACTTTC. It specifies CASKLTWGTSGTSGANVLTF.

J is TRBJ2-2 and V is TRBV7-3; 8 bases fit TRBD2. The CDR3 is made up of 14 amino acids. CDR1 and CDR2 from the germline V gene are SGHTA and FQGTGA. The junction had 9 bases not matched to a gene; V was cut back by 8 bases and J by 7 bases. The DNA of the CDR3 is TGTGCCAGCGGATCACGTGGGACTAGCGGGGAGCTGTTTTTT. This gives the protein CASGSRGTSGELFF.

The CDR3 region has the DNA TGCGCCAGCAGGCTACAGGGGGCGGCTAACTATGGCTACACCTTC. Its protein is CASRLQGAANYGYTF. This sequence joins TRBV5-1 and TRBJ1-2, with 9 bases that match TRBD1. V was clipped by 5 bases and J by 0 bases; unmatched bases: 5. Looked up from germline, CDR1 is SGHRS and CDR2 is YFSETQ. The CDR3 is made up of 15 amino acids.

The chain carries TRBV20-1 and TRBJ1-2, with a possible D match to TRBD1 (5 bases). The germline CDR1 and CDR2 sequences are DFQATT and SNEGSKA (reference sequence). The ends were cut back, 3 bases at V and 7 bases at J, with 18 bases in the middle. This CDR3 region has 14 residues. Written as DNA, the CDR3 is TGCAGTGCTAGGTCATCCGGGGGGGTCAGTGGCTACACCTTC. Amino acids: CSARSSGGVSGYTF.

The chain has TRBV7-9 and TRBJ2-2; D call uncertain. Germline V gene data show CDR1 as SEHNR and CDR2 as FQNEAQ (reference sequence). The V and J ends lost 0 bases and 6 bases respectively, with 5 bases between them. CDR3 length equals 13 residues. The CDR3 spells CASSLARAGELFF. For the CDR3, the DNA is TGTGCCAGCAGCTTAGCTCGGGCCGGGGAGCTGTTTTTT.

This sequence joins TRBV10-3 and TRBJ2-6; D is uncertain. CDR1 is ENHRY and CDR2 is SYGVKD in the germline V gene. Deletions cut 5 bases from V and 18 bases from J, with 8 bases between. The CDR3 runs to 9 residues. The CDR3: CAISTPQTF. CDR3 bases: TGTGCCATCAGTACGCCCCAGACTTTC.

As regards this clonotype: At one end, the junction sequence differs from germline, possibly due to a read error. V gene TRBV7-9 combines with J gene TRBJ1-2; D uncertain. This CDR3 comprises 11 residues. Germline values: CDR1 SEHNR, CDR2 FQNEAQ (reference sequence). CDR3 coding DNA: TGCGCCAGCAGCCAGTGGGTTGGCTACACCTTC. Its protein is CASSQWVGYTF.

In nucleotides, the CDR3 is TGTGCCAGCAGCTTGGGAGGGCCAAATGAGCAGTTCTTC. Translated: CASSLGGPNEQFF. This chain connects TRBV7-9 to TRBJ2-1; 7 nucleotides line up with TRBD2. This CDR3 contains 13 residues. Germline CDR1 and CDR2: SEHNR and FQNEAQ (reference sequence). After removal of 3 bases from V and 7 bases from J, the junction contained 3 bases not matched to a gene.

On this clonotype: This clone may be a read error of a much larger clone one base away. The chain has TRBV6-5 and TRBJ1-5, with D unclear. The V and J ends lost 5 bases and 3 bases respectively, with 14 bases between them. Germline V gene data show CDR1 as MNHEY and CDR2 as SVGAGI. CDR3 length: 15 amino acids. CDR3 nucleotides: TGTGCCAGCAGTGATCGGGTGACCCCCAATCAGCCCCAGCATTTT. Protein sequence: CASSDRVTPNQPQHF.

About this clonotype: One end of the junction fails to match germline, which may point to a read error. This chain uses TRBV12-3 or TRBV12-4 with TRBJ1-5; D is unresolved. This CDR3 is 13 amino acids long. Written as DNA, the CDR3 is TGTGCCAGCAGCTTAGGTCGGAATCATCCCCAGCATTTT. This translates into CASSLGRNHPQHF.

There are a few counts of this clonotype. The chain carries TRBV6-6 and TRBJ2-6, with 9 bases lining up with TRBD1. This CDR3 region has 17 residues. V was clipped by 4 bases and J by 0 bases; unmatched bases: 4. Looked up from germline, CDR1 is MNHNY and CDR2 is SVGAGI (reference sequence). CDR3 bases: TGTGCCAGCAGTTGGACAGGGGTTTCCTCTGGGGCCAACGTCCTGACTTTC. As protein: CASSWTGVSSGANVLTF.

This clonotype has at least ten counts. The CDR3 is CSVLEQNTEAFF. The DNA for the CDR3 is TGCAGCGTCCTCGAGCAGAACACTGAAGCTTTCTTT. The chain employs TRBV29-1 and TRBJ1-1; no definite D call. The CDR3 runs to 12 residues. Trimming took off 6 bases at V and 1 base at J, with 9 bases between the two ends. Germline assignment: CDR1 SQVTM and CDR2 ANQGSEA.

As concerns this clonotype: One junction end does not reproduce the germline sequence, and a read error may be involved. The chain employs TRBV7-8 and TRBJ1-1, with D possibly being TRBD1 (5 bases). There are 19 residues in the CDR3. Germline lookup yields CDR1 SGHVS and CDR2 FQNEAQ. This CDR3 reads CASSLRVADSQIINTEAFF. CDR3 in DNA: TGTGCCAGCAGCTTAAGGGTTGCCGACAGCCAGATTATAAACACTGAAGCCTTCTTT.

The J gene is TRBJ2-2, the V gene TRBV20-1; D might be TRBD2 (6 bases). Germline assignment: CDR1 DFQATT and CDR2 SNEGSKA (reference sequence). This CDR3 region has 12 residues. The V end lost 5 bases, the J end lost 7 bases, and 11 bases lay between the germline ends. The CDR3 DNA reads TGCAGTGCTCTGACTAGTGGCGGGGAGCTGTTTTTT. Protein product: CSALTSGGELFF.

The chain has TRBV7-3 and TRBJ2-7, with TRBD2 as a possible D gene (5 bases). The germline V gene encodes CDR1 SGHTA and CDR2 FQGTGA. Between the trimmed V and J ends, which lost 5 bases and 3 bases, there was a span of 20 bases. The length of the CDR3 is 16 residues. This CDR3 is CASSTGPAVGVYEQYF. DNA of the CDR3: TGTGCCAGCAGCACCGGACCGGCGGTGGGAGTCTACGAGCAGTACTTC.

This clonotype showed up many times. V gene TRBV19 combines with J gene TRBJ1-1; maybe TRBD1 (6 bases). V was cut by 9 bases and J by 5 bases, with 13 bases left in between. The CDR3 covers 12 residues. Looked up from germline, CDR1 is LNHDA and CDR2 is SQIVND (reference sequence). As DNA, the CDR3 is TGTGCCAGCAGGGGCGGGGGAACTGAAGCTTTCTTT. The encoded protein is CASRGGGTEAFF.

This chain joins TRBV7-6 and TRBJ2-7, with D possibly being TRBD2 (7 bases). Germline V gene lookup returns CDR1 SGHVS and CDR2 FNYEAQ. Trimming removed 0 bases at V and 3 bases at J, with 12 bases between. This CDR3 is built from 15 residues. The CDR3 DNA follows: TGTGCCAGCAGCTTAGCGGGGGGGGGGCTCTACGAGCAGTACTTC. Translation: CASSLAGGGLYEQYF. Looking up the rest from reference TRBV7-6 and TRBJ2-7 gives the full variable domain: GAGVSQSPRYKVTKRGQDVALRCDPISGHVSLYWYRQALGQGPEFLTYFNYEAQQDKSGLPNDRFSAERPEGSISTLTIQRTEQRDSAMYRCASSLAGGGLYEQYFGPGTRLTVT.

This chain uses TRBV6-5 with TRBJ2-7; TRBD1 matches 9 bases. The CDR3 is 14 amino acids. The J segment lost 5 bases and the V segment lost 5 bases, leaving 7 bases of the junction unmatched. Per the germline V gene, CDR1 is MNHEY and CDR2 is SVGAGI. In DNA form, the CDR3 reads TGTGCCAGCAGTCCGGGACAGGGTCTGCACGAGCAGTACTTC. As protein: CASSPGQGLHEQYF.

The gene calls are TRBV10-3 and TRBJ2-5, with D possibly matching TRBD2 (5 bases). Germline V gene data show CDR1 as ENHRY and CDR2 as SYGVKD. V lost 4 bases, J lost 3 bases, and 9 bases lay in between. This CDR3 has 13 amino acids. The CDR3 DNA follows: TGTGCCATCAGTGGGTCCGGGAAAGAGACCCAGTACTTC. The encoded protein is CAISGSGKETQYF.

About this clonotype: This may be a read error, as it is one base from a much larger clone. The chain carries TRBV28 and TRBJ1-1; perhaps TRBD1 as D (6 bases). The CDR3 extends over 14 amino acids. Trimming left V 5 bases short and J 1 base short, with 11 bases between. Germline V gene sequence: CDR1 MDHEN, CDR2 SYDVKM. The DNA for the CDR3 is TGTGCCAGCAGTCCGGACAGCGAGAACACTGAAGCTTTCTTT. Amino acid sequence: CASSPDSENTEAFF.

The J gene is TRBJ2-7, the V gene TRBV6-2 or TRBV6-3; D gene ambiguous. CDR1 and CDR2 (germline): MNHEY, SVGEGT. V was trimmed by 7 bases and J by 4 bases, leaving 11 bases between them. CDR3 size: 12 residues. The CDR3 loop reads CASIDGIYEQYF. CDR3 nucleotides: TGTGCCAGCATCGACGGTATATACGAGCAGTACTTC.

The chain uses TRBV7-2 and TRBJ1-6, with D perhaps TRBD1 (6 bases). The CDR3 loop spans 13 amino acids. The germline V gene encodes CDR1 SGHTA and CDR2 FQGNSA. V lost 5 bases to trimming and J lost 8 bases, with 10 bases between them. The CDR3 here is CASSGGTYSPLHF. The DNA of the CDR3 is TGTGCCAGCAGCGGGGGGACATATTCACCCCTCCACTTT.

The rearrangement joins TRBV9 to TRBJ2-2; 9 bases align to TRBD1. With V trimmed by 3 bases and J by 5 bases, 5 bases remained unmatched. The CDR3 is 15 residues long. The germline gives CDR1 SGDLS, CDR2 YYNGEE. The CDR3 protein is CASSASGQGTGELFF. In DNA, the CDR3 is TGTGCCAGCAGCGCCTCGGGACAGGGAACCGGGGAGCTGTTTTTT.

The V call is TRBV9, the J call TRBJ1-1; possibly TRBD1 for D (6 bases). V dropped 4 bases and J dropped 1 base, with 23 bases sitting between them. The CDR3 sequence is 18 residues long. Germline loops: CDR1 SGDLS, CDR2 YYNGEE. The CDR3, as DNA: TGTGCCAGCAGCCAAAGAAAAAACAGGGAACCCTGGAACACTGAAGCTTTCTTT. This sequence encodes CASSQRKNREPWNTEAFF.

As to this clonotype: Possible read error: a much larger clone is one base away. This chain joins TRBV10-3 and TRBJ2-5; the D gene is possibly TRBD2 (6 bases). With 5 bases removed from V and 6 bases from J, the gap between germline ends came to 16 bases. This CDR3 comprises 14 residues. CDR1 is ENHRY and CDR2 is SYGVKD in the germline V gene. CDR3 nucleotide sequence: TGTGCCATCAGTTACCCCGGGACTCCGCAGACCCAGTACTTC. Protein: CAISYPGTPQTQYF.

This clonotype was seen a handful of times. The chain has TRBV10-3 and TRBJ2-5; perhaps TRBD1 as D (6 bases). CDR1 is ENHRY, CDR2 SYGVKD, per germline. The CDR3 length is 13 residues. Trimming removed 10 bases at V and 3 bases at J, with 15 bases between. The chain's CDR3 is CAKSTGKEETQYF. The CDR3 bases are TGTGCCAAATCCACAGGGAAGGAAGAGACCCAGTACTTC.

The table lists this clonotype with a count of one. The chain couples TRBV14 to TRBJ2-7; a possible D gene is TRBD2 (5 bases). The V end was cut by 3 bases, the J end by 7 bases, with 16 bases between. Germline V CDR1 and CDR2: SGHDN, FVKESK. CDR3 size: 14 residues. Here the CDR3 DNA reads TGTGCCAGCAGCCAGTTTCTAGCAGGCAATGAGCAGTACTTC. It codes for CASSQFLAGNEQYF.